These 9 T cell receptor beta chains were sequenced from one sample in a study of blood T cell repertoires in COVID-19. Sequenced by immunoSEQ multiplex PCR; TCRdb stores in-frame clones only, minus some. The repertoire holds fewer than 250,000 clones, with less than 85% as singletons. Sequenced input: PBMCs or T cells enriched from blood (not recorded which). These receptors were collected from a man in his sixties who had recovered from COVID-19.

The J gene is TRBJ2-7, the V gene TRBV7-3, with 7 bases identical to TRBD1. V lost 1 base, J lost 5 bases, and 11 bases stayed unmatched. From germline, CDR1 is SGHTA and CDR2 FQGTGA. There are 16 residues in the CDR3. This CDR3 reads CASSLMAVQGFHEQYF. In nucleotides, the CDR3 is TGTGCCAGCAGCTTAATGGCGGTACAGGGGTTCCACGAGCAGTACTTC. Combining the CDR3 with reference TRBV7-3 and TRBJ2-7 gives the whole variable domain GAGVSQTPSNKVTEKGKYVELRCDPISGHTALYWYRQSLGQGPEFLIYFQGTGAADDSGLPNDRFFAVRPEGSVSTLKIQRTERGDSAVYLCASSLMAVQGFHEQYFGPGTRLTVT.

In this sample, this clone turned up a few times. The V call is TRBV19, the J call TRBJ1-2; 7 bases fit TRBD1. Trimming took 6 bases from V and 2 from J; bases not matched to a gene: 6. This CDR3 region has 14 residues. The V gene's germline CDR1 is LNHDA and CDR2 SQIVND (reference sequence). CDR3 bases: TGTGCCAGTAGCCCGACAGGGAGGAACTATGGCTACACCTTC. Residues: CASSPTGRNYGYTF.

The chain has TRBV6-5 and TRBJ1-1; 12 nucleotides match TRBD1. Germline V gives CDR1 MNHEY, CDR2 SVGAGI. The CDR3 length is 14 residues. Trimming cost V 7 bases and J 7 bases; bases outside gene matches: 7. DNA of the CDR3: TGTGCCAGCACCAAGGGACAGGGGGCTGGTGAAGCTTTCTTT. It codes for CASTKGQGAGEAFF.

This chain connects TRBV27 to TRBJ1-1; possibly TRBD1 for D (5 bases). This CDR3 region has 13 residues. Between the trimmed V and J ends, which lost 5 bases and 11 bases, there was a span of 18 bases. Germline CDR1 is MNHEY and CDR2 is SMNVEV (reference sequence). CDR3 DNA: TGTGCCAGCAGTCCTCTCGCCCAGGGCTCGGCTTTCTTT. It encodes CASSPLAQGSAFF.

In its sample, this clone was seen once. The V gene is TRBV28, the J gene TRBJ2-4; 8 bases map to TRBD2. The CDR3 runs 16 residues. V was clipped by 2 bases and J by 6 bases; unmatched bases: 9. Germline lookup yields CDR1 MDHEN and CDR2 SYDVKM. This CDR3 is CASSLNAAGVGNIQYF. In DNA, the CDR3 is TGTGCCAGCAGTTTAAATGCAGCGGGGGTGGGAAACATTCAGTACTTC. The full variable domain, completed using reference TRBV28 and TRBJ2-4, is DVKVTQSSRYLVKRTGEKVFLECVQDMDHENMFWYRQDPGLGLRLIYFSYDVKMKEKGDIPEGYSVSREKKERFSLILESASTNQTSMYLCASSLNAAGVGNIQYFGAGTRLSVL.

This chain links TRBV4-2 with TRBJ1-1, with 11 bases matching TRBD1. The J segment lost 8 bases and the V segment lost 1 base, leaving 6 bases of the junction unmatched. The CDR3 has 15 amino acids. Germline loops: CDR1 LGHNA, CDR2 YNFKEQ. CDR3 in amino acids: CASSQAGTGGLEAFF. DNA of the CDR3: TGTGCCAGCAGCCAAGCCGGGACAGGGGGGCTCGAAGCTTTCTTT.

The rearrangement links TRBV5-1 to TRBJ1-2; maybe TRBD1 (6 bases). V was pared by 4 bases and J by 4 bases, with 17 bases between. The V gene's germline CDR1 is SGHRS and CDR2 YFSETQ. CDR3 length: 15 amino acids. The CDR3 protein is CASSLDNRAGYGYTF. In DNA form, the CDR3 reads TGCGCCAGCAGCCTAGACAACAGGGCTGGCTATGGCTACACCTTC.

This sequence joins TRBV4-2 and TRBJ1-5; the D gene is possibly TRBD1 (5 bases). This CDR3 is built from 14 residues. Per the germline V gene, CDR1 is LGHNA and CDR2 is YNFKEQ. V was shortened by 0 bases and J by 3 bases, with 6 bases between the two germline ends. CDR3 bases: TGTGCCAGCAGCCAAGAGACAGACAATCAGCCCCAGCATTTT. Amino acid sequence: CASSQETDNQPQHF.

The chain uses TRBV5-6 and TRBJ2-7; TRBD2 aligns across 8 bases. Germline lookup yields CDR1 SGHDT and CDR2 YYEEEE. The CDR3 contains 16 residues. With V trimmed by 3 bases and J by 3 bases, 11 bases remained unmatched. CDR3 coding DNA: TGTGCCAGCAGCTCCAAGGGAGCGGGGGACGTCTACGAGCAGTACTTC. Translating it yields CASSSKGAGDVYEQYF.